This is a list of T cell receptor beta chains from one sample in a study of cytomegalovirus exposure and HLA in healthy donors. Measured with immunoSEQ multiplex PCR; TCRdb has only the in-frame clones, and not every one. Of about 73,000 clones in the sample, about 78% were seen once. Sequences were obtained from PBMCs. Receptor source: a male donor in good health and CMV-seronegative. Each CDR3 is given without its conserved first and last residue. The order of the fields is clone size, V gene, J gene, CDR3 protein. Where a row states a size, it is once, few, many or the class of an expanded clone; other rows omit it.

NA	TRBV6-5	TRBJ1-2	ASSWTGCYT
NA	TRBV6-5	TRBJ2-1	ASRRQGAVNEQF
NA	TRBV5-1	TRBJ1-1	ASSLQGQSGIMWTEAF
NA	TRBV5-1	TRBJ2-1	ASSLVELAEGNEQF
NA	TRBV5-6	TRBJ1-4	ASSLDGLVDKSEKLF
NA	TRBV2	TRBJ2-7	ASSEGPGLAGGWGSYEQY
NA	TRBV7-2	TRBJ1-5	ASSRRNSNQPQH
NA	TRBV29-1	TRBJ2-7	SARHPHRDLQY
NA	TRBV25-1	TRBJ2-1	ATRQTQGAERYNEQF
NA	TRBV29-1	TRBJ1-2	SARLISARGYGYT
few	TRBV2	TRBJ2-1	ASKLAGGRYNEQF
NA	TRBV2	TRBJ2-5	ASSEAPGRETQY
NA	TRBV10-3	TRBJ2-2	AIGTGVTGELF
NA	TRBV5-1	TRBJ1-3	ASSWDSSGNTIY
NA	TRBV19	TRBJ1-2	ASSINLRVYGYT
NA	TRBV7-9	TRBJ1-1	ASSFVSGRSTEAF
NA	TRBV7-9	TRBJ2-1	ASSLALAGTSGLEQF
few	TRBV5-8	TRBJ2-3	ASSLGQPGDTQY
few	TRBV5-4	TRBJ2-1	ASSQGQGNWHEQF
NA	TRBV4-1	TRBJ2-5	ASSQVRGLTETQY
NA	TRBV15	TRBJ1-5	ATSPGQTNQPQH
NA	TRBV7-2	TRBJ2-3	ATRPPGGRTDTQY
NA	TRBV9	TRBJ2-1	ASSNLAGGDEQF
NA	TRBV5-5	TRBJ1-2	ASSSRDWDNYGYT